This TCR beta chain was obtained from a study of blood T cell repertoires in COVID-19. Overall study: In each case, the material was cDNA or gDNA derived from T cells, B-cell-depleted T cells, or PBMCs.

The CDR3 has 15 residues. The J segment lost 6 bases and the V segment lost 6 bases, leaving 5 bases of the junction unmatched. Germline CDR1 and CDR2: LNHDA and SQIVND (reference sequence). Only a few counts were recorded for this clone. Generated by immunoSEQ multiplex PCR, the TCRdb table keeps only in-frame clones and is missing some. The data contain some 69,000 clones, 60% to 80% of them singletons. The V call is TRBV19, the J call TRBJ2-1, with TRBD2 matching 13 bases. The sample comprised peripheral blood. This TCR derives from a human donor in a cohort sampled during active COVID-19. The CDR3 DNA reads TGTGCCAGTAGCCGGACTAGCGGGAGACTCAATGAGCAGTTCTTC. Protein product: CASSRTSGRLNEQFF.